Below, 32 T cell receptor beta chains from the same sample are listed, as sequenced in a study of T cells in Graves' hyperthyroidism and ophthalmopathy. Using RNA transcripts as the source, TCR beta CDR3 regions were amplified. HTBI primers were employed in a first-round RT-PCR of the TCR CDR3. TCRdb passed the multiplex PCR reads through MiXCR, listing each CDR3 protein once. The sample shows about 570,000 distinct CDR3 sequences, 46% of them seen only once. The material sequenced was peripheral blood or thyroid tissue (not recorded which). The receptor set was obtained from an adult woman with Graves' disease, either hyperthyroidism or ophthalmopathy (not recorded which).

On this clonotype: As the CDR3 is not closed by the conserved phenylalanine or tryptophan, this likely results from a read error. The DNA is omitted, as the CDR3 cannot be located on it reliably, and the CDR3 follows TCRdb's listing. This chain links TRBV10-3 with TRBJ1-1. CDR1 and CDR2 (germline): ENHRY, SYGVKD. The CDR3 is 11 amino acids long, termini counted. CDR3 region: CATAGGREWGS.

This clonotype was counted many times. The gene calls are TRBV20-1 and TRBJ1-5; TRBD1 might be the D (5 bases). V was clipped by 3 bases and J by 3 bases, with 6 bases between them. Germline CDR1 DFQATT, CDR2 SNEGSKA (reference sequence). This CDR3 is 12 amino acids long. CDR3 protein: CSARDNNQPQHF. CDR3 sequence (DNA): TGCAGTGCTAGGGACAACAATCAGCCCCAGCATTTT.

This clonotype was picked up one time. This chain uses TRBV20-1 with TRBJ1-5; no firm D call. Germline assignment: CDR1 DFQATT and CDR2 SNEGSKA (reference sequence). Trimming left V 1 base short and J 14 bases short, with 18 bases between. The CDR3 runs 13 residues. CDR3 in amino acids: CSARASGSSHEHF. CDR3 bases: TGCAGTGCTAGAGCCAGCGGGAGCTCCCACGAGCATTTT.

The chain uses TRBV7-8 and TRBJ1-1, with 8 bases lining up with TRBD1. The CDR3 sequence is 14 residues long. Trimming took 1 base from V and 6 from J; bases not matched to a gene: 4. Germline V gene lookup returns CDR1 SGHVS and CDR2 FQNEAQ. The CDR3 sequence: CASSLGTGSAEAFF. The CDR3 nucleotides read TGTGCCAGCAGCTTAGGGACAGGGAGCGCTGAAGCTTTCTTT.

The chain couples TRBV20-1 to TRBJ2-5; TRBD2 is a possible D gene (7 bases). Germline V gene data show CDR1 as DFQATT and CDR2 as SNEGSKA (reference sequence). Trimming pared 2 bases from V and 9 bases from J, leaving 13 bases between. The CDR3 has 12 amino acids. The CDR3 DNA reads as TGCAGTGCTAGAACAGGGCGGGAGTCCCAGTACTTC. This gives the protein CSARTGRESQYF.

This chain joins TRBV20-1 and TRBJ1-3, with D uncertain. CDR3 length: 13 amino acids. In germline, CDR1 is DFQATT, CDR2 SNEGSKA (reference sequence). V was shortened by 6 bases and J by 0 bases, with 9 bases between the two germline ends. The CDR3 DNA reads TGCAGTGCAACGGGGAACTCTGGAAACACCATATATTTT. Translated: CSATGNSGNTIYF.

Details on this clonotype: The limits of the CDR3 on the DNA are not certain, so only TCRdb's listed CDR3 is given. The genes are TRBV10-3 and TRBJ2-2; TRBD1, as called in the table, went unchecked against the DNA. The germline CDR1 and CDR2 sequences are ENHRY and SYGVKD. The CDR3 adds up to 22 amino acids, both ends counted. The CDR3 protein is CAISGQISGANVLTFGAGELFF.

The chain joins TRBV6-6 to TRBJ1-6; no clear D gene. The CDR3 length is 9 residues. The V and J ends lost 2 bases and 14 bases respectively, with 1 base between them. The germline gives CDR1 MNHNY, CDR2 SVGAGI (reference sequence). CDR3 bases: TGTGCCAGCAGTTACACCCTCCACTTT. As protein: CASSYTLHF.

This clonotype has at least ten counts. The rearrangement uses TRBV19 and TRBJ2-7; D tentatively fits TRBD1 or TRBD2 (5 bases each). The CDR3 is made up of 14 amino acids. Germline loops: CDR1 LNHDA, CDR2 SQIVND (reference sequence). The V and J ends lost 7 bases and 2 bases respectively, with 15 bases between them. This CDR3 is CASMDPGRTYEQYF. The CDR3, as DNA: TGTGCCAGTATGGATCCGGGACGGACCTACGAGCAGTACTTC.

This clonotype was found once. The DNA of the CDR3 is TGCAGTGCCTACGGCCCGAGGGTCGATAGCAATCAGCCCCAGCATTTT. This gives the protein CSAYGPRVDSNQPQHF. V and J are TRBV20-1 and TRBJ1-5; D gene uncertain. CDR1 DFQATT and CDR2 SNEGSKA come from the germline V gene (reference sequence). The V end lost 6 bases, the J end lost 0 bases, and 18 bases lay between the germline ends. The CDR3 loop spans 16 amino acids.

This rearrangement joins TRBV10-3 to TRBJ2-5; TRBD1 agrees at 11 bases. The V gene's germline CDR1 is ENHRY and CDR2 SYGVKD. The V and J ends lost 6 bases and 4 bases, in that order; junction bases with no gene match: 13. The CDR3 contains 17 residues. The chain's CDR3 is CAISVAWGQGGTETQYF. Written as DNA, the CDR3 is TGTGCCATCAGCGTTGCCTGGGGACAGGGGGGGACAGAGACCCAGTACTTC.

Turning to this clonotype: Sequence at one end of the junction differs from germline and may be a read error. This rearrangement joins TRBV12-3 or TRBV12-4 to TRBJ2-1; 10 nucleotides agree with TRBD2. The CDR3 covers 14 residues. In DNA, the CDR3 is TGTGCCAGCAGCTTAGCGGGAGGAGGGGGTGAGCAGTTCTTC. This gives the protein CASSLAGGGGEQFF.

The chain combines TRBV7-8 with TRBJ2-7, with 10 bases matching TRBD1. The J segment lost 3 bases and the V segment lost 6 bases, leaving 11 bases of the junction unmatched. The CDR3 is 16 amino acids. In germline, CDR1 is SGHVS, CDR2 FQNEAQ. Written as DNA, the CDR3 is TGTGCCAGCAGGTCAAAACCGGGACAGGGGCTCTACGAGCAGTACTTC. It specifies CASRSKPGQGLYEQYF.

V and J are TRBV10-3 and TRBJ1-4; TRBD1 matches at 7 bases. The ends lost 2 bases at V and 7 bases at J; junction bases unmatched: 7. The germline gives CDR1 ENHRY, CDR2 SYGVKD. CDR3 length: 15 amino acids. CDR3 protein: CAISESQGGREKLFF. In DNA form, the CDR3 reads TGTGCCATCAGTGAGAGCCAAGGGGGCCGTGAAAAACTGTTTTTT.

The V and J genes are TRBV7-2 and TRBJ2-7; TRBD2 agrees at 8 bases. This CDR3 is built from 14 residues. Per the germline V gene, CDR1 is SGHTA and CDR2 is FQGNSA. V lost 7 bases, J lost 4 bases, and 9 bases stayed unmatched. For the CDR3, the DNA is TGTGCCAGCAAACCCGTAGCGGGGACGTACGAGCAGTACTTC. Translation: CASKPVAGTYEQYF.

V gene TRBV10-3 combines with J gene TRBJ1-1, with D possibly matching TRBD1 (6 bases). V lost 3 bases to trimming and J lost 3 bases, with 11 bases between them. Germline CDR1 ENHRY, CDR2 SYGVKD. The CDR3 runs 14 residues. The CDR3 reads CAISEGGFDTEAFF. In DNA, the CDR3 is TGTGCCATCAGTGAAGGGGGATTCGACACTGAAGCTTTCTTT.

Written as DNA, the CDR3 is TGCAGTGCTAATGAACAGGGGAATCAGCCCCAGCATTTT. As protein: CSANEQGNQPQHF. This chain connects TRBV20-1 to TRBJ1-5, with 7 bases lining up with TRBD1. The J segment lost 4 bases and the V segment lost 4 bases, leaving 4 bases of the junction unmatched. Germline V gene lookup returns CDR1 DFQATT and CDR2 SNEGSKA (reference sequence). The CDR3 sequence is 13 residues long.

The genes are TRBV5-1 and TRBJ1-1; no clear D gene. V was trimmed by 0 bases and J by 6 bases, leaving 15 bases between them. Germline CDR1 reads SGHRS; CDR2 reads YFSETQ. CDR3 length equals 15 residues. The CDR3 loop is CASSLGGPQLAEAFF. DNA for the CDR3: TGCGCCAGCAGCTTGGGAGGGCCACAGCTGGCTGAAGCTTTCTTT.

This chain links TRBV20-1 with TRBJ2-1, with D unresolved. V lost 2 bases and J 2 bases, leaving 10 bases between the germline ends. Per germline, CDR1 DFQATT and CDR2 SNEGSKA (reference sequence). The CDR3 totals 14 residues. For the CDR3, the DNA is TGCAGTGCTAGACCTAGGTCGGCCTACAATGAGCAGTTCTTC. This codes for CSARPRSAYNEQFF.

V usage is TRBV2 and J usage is TRBJ2-2; 7 positions agree with TRBD1. The junction had 2 bases not matched to a gene; V was cut back by 7 bases and J by 0 bases. CDR3 length: 14 amino acids. CDR1 and CDR2 from the germline V gene are SNHLY and FYNNEI. The CDR3 DNA follows: TGTGCCAGCATGGACAGGCCGAACACCGGGGAGCTGTTTTTT. It translates to CASMDRPNTGELFF.

This clonotype is a singleton in its sample. Germline is not matched at one junction end, which may reflect a read error. The rearrangement uses TRBV20-1 and TRBJ1-1; D possibly corresponds to TRBD1 (6 bases). The germline V gene encodes CDR1 DFQATT and CDR2 SNEGSKA (reference sequence). The CDR3 is made up of 12 amino acids. This chain's CDR3 is CSARFRDTEASF. CDR3 DNA sequence: TGCAGTGCTAGGTTCAGGGACACTGAAGCTTCCTTT.

There are many counts of this clonotype. CDR3 amino acids: CASETGSGNTIYF. CDR3 DNA sequence: TGTGCCAGCGAAACAGGCTCTGGAAACACCATATATTTT. V is TRBV6-1 and J is TRBJ1-3; TRBD1 might be the D (5 bases). The CDR3 consists of 13 residues. CDR1 and CDR2 from the germline V gene are MNHNS and SASEGT. Deletions cut 8 bases from V and 0 bases from J, with 8 bases between.

With respect to this clonotype: A much larger clone differs from this one at a single base, so this may be a read error. The CDR3 does not end in the conserved phenylalanine or tryptophan, so this is likely a read error. The gene calls are TRBV7-9 and TRBJ2-7; TRBD2 aligns across 13 bases. Germline V gene sequence: CDR1 SEHNR, CDR2 FQNEAQ (reference sequence). The CDR3 contains 18 residues. V lost 5 bases and J lost 0; bases outside the gene matches: 10. CDR3: CASSQLTSGRPSSYEQYI. CDR3 sequence (DNA): TGTGCCAGCAGCCAATTGACTAGCGGGAGGCCGAGCTCCTACGAGCAGTACATC.

The chain recombines TRBV20-1 with TRBJ1-1; D gene ambiguous. Germline loops: CDR1 DFQATT, CDR2 SNEGSKA (reference sequence). The CDR3 sequence is 10 residues long. The CDR3 nucleotides are TGCGCCGCGACACCTTCTACGGCTTTCTTT. Protein: CAATPSTAFF.

The rearrangement uses TRBV29-1 and TRBJ1-2; 9 nucleotides line up with TRBD1. Germline CDR1 reads SQVTM; CDR2 reads ANQGSEA. V shed 8 bases and J 6 bases; nucleotides not matched to a gene: 7. CDR3 length equals 12 residues. CDR3: CSSWDRVHGYTF. The CDR3 DNA reads as TGCAGCAGTTGGGACAGGGTGCATGGCTACACCTTC.

This clonotype was recorded many times. The chain uses TRBV10-3 and TRBJ1-2, with D maybe TRBD1 (6 bases). The CDR3 runs 12 residues. V was pared by 5 bases and J by 8 bases, with 12 bases between. Germline V gene lookup returns CDR1 ENHRY and CDR2 SYGVKD. The CDR3 DNA sequence: TGTGCCATCAGTCGCGGGGGGGGCGGCTACACCTTC. Translation gives CAISRGGGGYTF.

This clonotype was counted ten times or more. V and J are TRBV19 and TRBJ1-5; TRBD1 aligns across 7 bases. The ends lost 9 bases at V and 3 bases at J; junction bases unmatched: 8. CDR1 and CDR2 from the germline V gene are LNHDA and SQIVND (reference sequence). The CDR3 loop spans 14 amino acids. CDR3 sequence reads: CARHTGVANQPQHF. CDR3 nucleotides: TGTGCCAGACATACAGGGGTAGCCAATCAGCCCCAGCATTTT.

This clonotype showed up many times. The germline gene is not matched at one end of the junction; a read error may be the cause. The CDR3 DNA reads as TGTGCTAGCAGCCTCGAGGGGCGGCAAGAGACCCAGTACTTC. Residues: CASSLEGRQETQYF. The chain employs TRBV5-1 and TRBJ2-5; perhaps D is TRBD1 or TRBD2 (5 bases each). Per the germline V gene, CDR1 is SGHRS and CDR2 is YFSETQ. The CDR3 covers 14 residues.

This clonotype was counted a few times. The genes are TRBV4-1 and TRBJ1-2; D remains ambiguous. Germline lookup yields CDR1 MGHRA and CDR2 YSYEKL. CDR3 size: 12 residues. V was pared by 6 bases and J by 3 bases, with 8 bases between. CDR3 coding DNA: TGCGCCAGCAGTGCACAGCACTATGGCTACACCTTC. This gives the protein CASSAQHYGYTF.

This clonotype has ten or more counts. The chain links TRBV10-3 to TRBJ1-5; 8 bases are a match to TRBD1. The CDR3 consists of 13 residues. The V and J ends lost 7 bases and 5 bases, in that order; junction bases with no gene match: 4. Per germline, CDR1 ENHRY and CDR2 SYGVKD. Written as DNA, the CDR3 is TGTGCCATCACTGACAGGGGAGATCAGCCCCAGCATTTT. It encodes CAITDRGDQPQHF.

The table lists this clonotype with many counts. V is TRBV5-5 and J is TRBJ1-3; D remains unclear. This CDR3 is 13 amino acids long. Trimming shortened V by 4 bases and J by 4 bases, and 9 bases separated the two germline ends. Germline loops: CDR1 SGHKS, CDR2 YYEKEE (reference sequence). CDR3 nucleotide sequence: TGTGCCAGCAGCCGAACGAGAGGAAACACCATATATTTT. It is translated as CASSRTRGNTIYF.

This clonotype appeared once. The rearrangement joins TRBV15 to TRBJ1-1, with 10 bases that match TRBD1. CDR3 size: 17 residues. Germline trimming cut 0 bases from V and 5 bases from J; bases unmatched to any gene: 9. Germline CDR1 reads LNHNV; CDR2 reads YYDKDF (reference sequence). The CDR3 DNA sequence: TGTGCCACCAGCAGAGAGATCACCGGGACAGGGGTGACTGAAGCTTTCTTT. Translating gives CATSREITGTGVTEAFF.